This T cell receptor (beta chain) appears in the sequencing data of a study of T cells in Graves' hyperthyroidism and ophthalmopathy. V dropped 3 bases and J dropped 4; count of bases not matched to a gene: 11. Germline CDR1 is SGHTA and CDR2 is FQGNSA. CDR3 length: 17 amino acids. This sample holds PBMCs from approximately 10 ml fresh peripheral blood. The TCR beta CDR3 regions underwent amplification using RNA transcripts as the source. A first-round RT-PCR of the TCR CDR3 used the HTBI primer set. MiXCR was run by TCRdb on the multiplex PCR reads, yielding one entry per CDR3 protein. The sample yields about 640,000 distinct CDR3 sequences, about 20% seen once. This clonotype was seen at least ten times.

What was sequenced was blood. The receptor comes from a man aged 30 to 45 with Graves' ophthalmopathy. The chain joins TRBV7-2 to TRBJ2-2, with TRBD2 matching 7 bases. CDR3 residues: CASSLVTAGETTGELFF. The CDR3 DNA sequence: TGTGCCAGCAGCTTGGTGACGGCGGGAGAGACCACCGGGGAGCTGTTTTTT.